The entry below gives a single T cell receptor (beta chain) sequence along with its context. The data were obtained in a study of blood T cell repertoires in COVID-19. The wider study: Researchers got acute and convalescent COVID-19 samples from the United States, Italy and Spain. In each case, the material was cDNA or gDNA derived from T cells, B-cell-depleted T cells, or PBMCs.

Original analysis: Nucleated cell number was recorded as an estimate derived from reference gene primer amplification. Only in-frame clones appear in the TCRdb table, and some are missing; sequencing was by immunoSEQ multiplex PCR. D and trimming were read from the DNA, whereas the V and J calls and clone size are those reported in that table. The table includes hundreds of thousands of clones, 85% detected once. This receptor was taken from a man aged 50 or older with active or convalescent COVID-19. The sequencing sample was made of peripheral blood.

As DNA, the CDR3 is TGTGCCACCAGTGACCCGGGCGCAGGGTACAATGAGCAGTTCTTC. It specifies CATSDPGAGYNEQFF. The chain employs TRBV24-1 and TRBJ2-1; maybe TRBD1 (5 bases). Germline V CDR1 and CDR2: KGHDR, SFDVKD. The CDR3 has 15 residues. V was cut by 4 bases and J by 4 bases, with 13 bases left in between.